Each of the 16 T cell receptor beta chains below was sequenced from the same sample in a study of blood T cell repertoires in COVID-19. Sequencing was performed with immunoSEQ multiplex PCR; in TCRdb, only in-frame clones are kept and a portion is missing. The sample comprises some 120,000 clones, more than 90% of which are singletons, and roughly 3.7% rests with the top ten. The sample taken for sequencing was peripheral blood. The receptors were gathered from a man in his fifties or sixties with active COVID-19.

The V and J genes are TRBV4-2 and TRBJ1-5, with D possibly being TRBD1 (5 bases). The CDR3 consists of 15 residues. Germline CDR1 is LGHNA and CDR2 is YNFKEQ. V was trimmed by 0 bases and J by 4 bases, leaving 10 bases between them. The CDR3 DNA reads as TGTGCCAGCAGCCAAGAAAGGGGAGGTAATCAGCCCCAGCATTTT. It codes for CASSQERGGNQPQHF.

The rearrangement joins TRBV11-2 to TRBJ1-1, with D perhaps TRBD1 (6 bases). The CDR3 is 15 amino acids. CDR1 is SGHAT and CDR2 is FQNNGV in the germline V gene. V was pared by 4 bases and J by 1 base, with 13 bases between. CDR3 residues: CASSSIGRGNTEAFF. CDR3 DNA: TGTGCCAGCAGCTCTATCGGCAGGGGGAACACTGAAGCTTTCTTT.

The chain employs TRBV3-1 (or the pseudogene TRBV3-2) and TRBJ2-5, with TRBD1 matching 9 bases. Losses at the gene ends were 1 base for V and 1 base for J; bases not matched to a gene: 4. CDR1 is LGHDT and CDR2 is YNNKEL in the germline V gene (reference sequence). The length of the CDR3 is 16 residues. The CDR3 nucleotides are TGTGCCAGCAGCCAAGGTCGGACAGGGGCCCAAGAGACCCAGTACTTC. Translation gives CASSQGRTGAQETQYF.

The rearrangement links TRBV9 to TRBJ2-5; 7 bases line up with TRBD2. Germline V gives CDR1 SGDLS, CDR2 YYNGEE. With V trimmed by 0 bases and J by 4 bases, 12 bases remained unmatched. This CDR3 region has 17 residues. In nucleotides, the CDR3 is TGTGCCAGCAGCGTAGCCCAACTTGGGGGGGGAGGAGAGACCCAGTACTTC. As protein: CASSVAQLGGGGETQYF.

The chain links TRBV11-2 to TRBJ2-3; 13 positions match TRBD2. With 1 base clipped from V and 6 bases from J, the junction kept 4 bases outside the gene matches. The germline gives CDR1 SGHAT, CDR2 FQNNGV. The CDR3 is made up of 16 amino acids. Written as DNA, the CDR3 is TGTGCCAGCAGCTTAGGACTAGCGGGGGGAGGCGATACGCAGTATTTT. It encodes CASSLGLAGGGDTQYF.

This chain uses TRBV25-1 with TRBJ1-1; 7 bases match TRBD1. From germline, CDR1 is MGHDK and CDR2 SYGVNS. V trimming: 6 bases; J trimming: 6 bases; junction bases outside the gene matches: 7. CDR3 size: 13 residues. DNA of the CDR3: TGTGCCAGCAGGAGCAGGGGGTTGCCTGAAGCTTTCTTT. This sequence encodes CASRSRGLPEAFF. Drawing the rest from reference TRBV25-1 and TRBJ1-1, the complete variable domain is EADIYQTPRYLVIGTGKKITLECSQTMGHDKMYWYQQDPGMELHLIHYSYGVNSTEKGDLSSESTVSRIRTEHFPLTLESARPSHTSQYLCASRSRGLPEAFFGQGTRLTVV.

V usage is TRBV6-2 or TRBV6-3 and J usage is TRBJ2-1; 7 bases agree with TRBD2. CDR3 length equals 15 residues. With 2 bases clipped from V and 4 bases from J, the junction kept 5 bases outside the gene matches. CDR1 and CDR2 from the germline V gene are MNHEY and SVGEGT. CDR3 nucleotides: TGTGCCAGCAGTTACGAGGCGGGAGTTTACAATGAGCAGTTCTTC. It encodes CASSYEAGVYNEQFF.

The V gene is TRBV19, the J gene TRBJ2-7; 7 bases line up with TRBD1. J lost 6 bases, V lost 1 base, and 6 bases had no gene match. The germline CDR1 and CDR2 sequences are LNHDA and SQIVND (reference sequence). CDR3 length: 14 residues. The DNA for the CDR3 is TGTGCCAGTAGTATAGGCCAACAGGGGATCGAGCAGTACTTC. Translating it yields CASSIGQQGIEQYF.

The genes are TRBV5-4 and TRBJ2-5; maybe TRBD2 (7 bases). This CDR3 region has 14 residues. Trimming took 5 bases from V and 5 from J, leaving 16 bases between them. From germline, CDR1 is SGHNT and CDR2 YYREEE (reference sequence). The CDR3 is CASRKTGGRETQYF. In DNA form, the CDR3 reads TGTGCCAGCAGGAAAACGGGGGGCCGTGAGACCCAGTACTTC.

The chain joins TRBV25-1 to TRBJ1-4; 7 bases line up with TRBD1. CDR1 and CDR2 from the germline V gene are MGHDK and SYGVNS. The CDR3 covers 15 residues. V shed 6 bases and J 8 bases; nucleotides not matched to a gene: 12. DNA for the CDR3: TGTGCCAGCAGACAGACAGGGATCGTAGGGGAAAAACTGTTTTTT. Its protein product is CASRQTGIVGEKLFF.

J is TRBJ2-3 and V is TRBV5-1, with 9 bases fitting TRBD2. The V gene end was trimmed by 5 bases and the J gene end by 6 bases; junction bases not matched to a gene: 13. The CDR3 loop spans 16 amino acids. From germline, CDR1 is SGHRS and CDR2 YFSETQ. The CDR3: CASRSLSGGPSDTQYF. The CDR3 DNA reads TGCGCCAGCAGATCCTTGAGCGGGGGGCCCTCTGATACGCAGTATTTT.

The CDR3 loop is CASSLDRAPLHF. CDR3 bases: TGTGCCAGCAGCTTAGATAGAGCACCCCTCCACTTT. V gene TRBV7-9 combines with J gene TRBJ1-6; D gene unclear. This CDR3 has 12 residues. Germline V gives CDR1 SEHNR, CDR2 FQNEAQ (reference sequence). Trimming took off 1 base at V and 11 bases at J, with 6 bases between the two ends. Using reference TRBV7-9 and TRBJ1-6 for the parts outside the CDR3, the full variable domain is DTGVSQNPRHKITKRGQNVTFRCDPISEHNRLYWYRQTLGQGPEFLTYFQNEAQLEKSRLLSDRFSAERPKGSFSTLEIQRTEQGDSAMYLCASSLDRAPLHFGNGTRLTVT.

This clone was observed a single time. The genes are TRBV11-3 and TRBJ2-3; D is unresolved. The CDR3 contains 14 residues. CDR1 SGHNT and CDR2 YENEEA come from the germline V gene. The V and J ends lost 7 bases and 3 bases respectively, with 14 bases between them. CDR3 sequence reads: CASTLRRVTDTQYF. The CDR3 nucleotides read TGTGCCAGCACTCTCCGCCGGGTGACAGATACGCAGTATTTT.

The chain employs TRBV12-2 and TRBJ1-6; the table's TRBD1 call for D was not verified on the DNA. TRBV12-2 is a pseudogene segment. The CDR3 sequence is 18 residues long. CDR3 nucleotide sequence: TGTGCAAGTCGCTTAGTTCTCCCCCATGGACAGGGATATTCACCCCTCCACTTT. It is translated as CASRLVLPHGQGYSPLHF.

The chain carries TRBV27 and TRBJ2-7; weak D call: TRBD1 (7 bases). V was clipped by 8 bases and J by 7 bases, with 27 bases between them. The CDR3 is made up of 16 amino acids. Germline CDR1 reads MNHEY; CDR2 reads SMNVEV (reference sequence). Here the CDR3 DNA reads TGTGCCAGCGGATTACCGGGACCAGGGGGACTGCGTGAGCAGTACGTC. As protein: CASGLPGPGGLREQYV.

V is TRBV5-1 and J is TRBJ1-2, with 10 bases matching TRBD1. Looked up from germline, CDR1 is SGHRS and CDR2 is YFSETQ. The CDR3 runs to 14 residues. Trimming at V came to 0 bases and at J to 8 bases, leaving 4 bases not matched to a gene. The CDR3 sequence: CASSLGQGALGYTF. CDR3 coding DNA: TGCGCCAGCAGCTTGGGACAGGGGGCGTTAGGCTACACCTTC.